Shown below are 11 T cell receptor beta chains from a single sample sequenced in a study of T cell responses to AZD1222 COVID-19 vaccine. Produced via immunoSEQ multiplex PCR; TCRdb's table is partial and in-frame only. This repertoire shows approximately 65,000 clones, 76% found once; its top ten account for over 12%. This specimen consisted of peripheral blood, obtained on day 0 of AZD1222 vaccination. The receptors were sampled from an adult in good health.

This clone was recorded only once. This rearrangement joins TRBV6-5 to TRBJ1-4; 7 bases fit TRBD1. Germline-derived CDR1 and CDR2 are MNHEY and SVGAGI. CDR3 length: 14 residues. The junction had 11 bases not matched to a gene; V was cut back by 6 bases and J by 10 bases. CDR3 in DNA: TGTGCCAGCAGGGATGGGACAGAAAGGGGAAAACTGTTTTTT. It translates to CASRDGTERGKLFF.

The V and J genes are TRBV6-5 and TRBJ2-7; 10 bases are a match to TRBD1. CDR1 is MNHEY and CDR2 is SVGAGI in the germline V gene. V dropped 8 bases and J dropped 2; count of bases not matched to a gene: 3. This CDR3 spans 13 amino acids. The CDR3 nucleotides are TGTGCCAGCGGGGACAGGGGTCCCTACGAGCAGTACTTC. Amino acids: CASGDRGPYEQYF.

CDR3 protein: CASSVAPGLAGPTDTQYF. CDR3 coding DNA: TGTGCCAGCAGCGTAGCCCCCGGACTAGCGGGGCCCACAGATACGCAGTATTTT. This chain connects TRBV9 to TRBJ2-3; 12 nucleotides line up with TRBD2. The CDR3 is 18 residues long. V trimming: 0 bases; J trimming: 2 bases; junction bases outside the gene matches: 7. Germline V CDR1 and CDR2: SGDLS, YYNGEE. The variable domain in full, completed from reference TRBV9 and TRBJ2-3, reads DSGVTQTPKHLITATGQRVTLRCSPRSGDLSVYWYQQSLDQGLQFLIQYYNGEERAKGNILERFSAQQFPDLHSELNLSSLELGDSALYFCASSVAPGLAGPTDTQYFGPGTRLTVL.

The chain recombines TRBV4-1 with TRBJ1-3; D is unclear. V was shortened by 0 bases and J by 0 bases, with 12 bases between the two germline ends. This CDR3 is built from 17 residues. Germline-derived CDR1 and CDR2 are MGHRA and YSYEKL. The CDR3 nucleotides are TGCGCCAGCAGCCAAGAACCCCCAGGCTACTCTGGAAACACCATATATTTT. It codes for CASSQEPPGYSGNTIYF.

The chain couples TRBV28 to TRBJ1-5, with a weak D call TRBD1 (5 bases). Germline CDR1 is MDHEN and CDR2 is SYDVKM. The CDR3 is 13 residues long. V lost 2 bases and J lost 3, with 5 bases in between. In nucleotides, the CDR3 is TGTGCCAGCAGTTTAGGACACAATCAGCCCCAGCATTTT. As protein: CASSLGHNQPQHF.

This clone was found once. Here the CDR3 reads CASSYTMNTEAFF. The CDR3 nucleotides read TGTGCCAGCAGTTACACCATGAACACTGAAGCTTTCTTT. The chain links TRBV6-2 or TRBV6-3 to TRBJ1-1; D is uncertain. Trimming shortened V by 2 bases and J by 0 bases, and 4 bases separated the two germline ends. CDR1 and CDR2 (germline): MNHEY, SVGEGT. The CDR3 length is 13 residues.

The chain carries TRBV4-2 and TRBJ1-2; D possibly corresponds to TRBD1 (5 bases). The CDR3 is 13 residues long. The germline V and J ends were trimmed by 1 base and 3 bases, with 6 bases remaining between them. CDR1 and CDR2 (germline): LGHNA, YNFKEQ. The chain's CDR3 is CASSQGGDYGYTF. CDR3 bases: TGTGCCAGCAGCCAAGGAGGGGACTATGGCTACACCTTC.

The CDR3 protein is CSVEDGPEKLFF. In DNA form, the CDR3 reads TGCAGCGTTGAGGACGGCCCAGAAAAACTGTTTTTT. The chain couples TRBV29-1 to TRBJ1-4; D is ambiguous. The CDR3 runs to 12 residues. The germline V gene has CDR1 SQVTM and CDR2 ANQGSEA. V was clipped by 3 bases and J by 8 bases, with 10 bases between them. The full variable domain, with the rest looked up from reference TRBV29-1 and TRBJ1-4, is SAVISQKPSRDICQRGTSLTIQCQVDSQVTMMFWYRQQPGQSLTLIATANQGSEATYESGFVIDKFPISRPNLTFSTLTVSNMSPEDSSIYLCSVEDGPEKLFFGSGTQLSVL.

J is TRBJ1-1 and V is TRBV9; D is undetermined. Germline CDR1 is SGDLS and CDR2 is YYNGEE. This CDR3 spans 15 amino acids. Trimming took 4 bases from V and 2 from J, leaving 15 bases between them. CDR3 nucleotide sequence: TGTGCCAGCAGCCCCGGGCAGCGGTTCAACACTGAAGCTTTCTTT. It is translated as CASSPGQRFNTEAFF.

This chain joins TRBV7-8 and TRBJ1-4; D uncertain. This CDR3 has 13 amino acids. Germline values: CDR1 SGHVS, CDR2 FQNEAQ. V shed 1 base and J shed 7 bases, with 7 bases lying between them. This chain's CDR3 is CASSLGFGEKLFF. The CDR3 nucleotides read TGTGCCAGCAGCTTAGGGTTCGGTGAAAAACTGTTTTTT.

The rearrangement uses TRBV6-5 and TRBJ2-1, with 8 bases matching TRBD1. The germline gives CDR1 MNHEY, CDR2 SVGAGI. This CDR3 has 13 residues. V trimming: 11 bases; J trimming: 5 bases; junction bases outside the gene matches: 8. The CDR3 reads CASTLTGDNEQFF. In DNA form, the CDR3 reads TGTGCCTCTACTTTGACAGGGGACAATGAGCAGTTCTTC.